These 22 T cell receptor beta chains originate from one sample sequenced in a study of cytomegalovirus exposure and HLA in healthy donors. Researchers ran the PCR with 60 Vbeta and 13 Jbeta primers. Profiled with immunoSEQ multiplex PCR; TCRdb holds only in-frame clones, not every one. The table shows tens of thousands of clones, with 67% occurring only once. Sequencing was performed on PBMCs. These receptors were collected from a woman aged 45-60 years in good health and CMV-seropositive.

In this sample, this clone turned up a few times. The V and J genes are TRBV5-1 and TRBJ2-7, with a possible D match to TRBD1 (6 bases). The germline V gene has CDR1 SGHRS and CDR2 YFSETQ. Trimming shortened V by 3 bases and J by 0 bases, and 10 bases separated the two germline ends. CDR3 length: 14 residues. CDR3 region: CASSSVDSSYEQYF. The CDR3 DNA follows: TGCGCCAGCAGCTCAGTGGACAGCTCCTACGAGCAGTACTTC. The full variable domain, its missing parts supplied by reference TRBV5-1 and TRBJ2-7, is KAGVTQTPRYLIKTRGQQVTLSCSPISGHRSVSWYQQTPGQGLQFLFEYFSETQRNKGNFPGRFSGRQFSNSRSEMNVSTLELGDSALYLCASSSVDSSYEQYFGPGTRLTVT.

This clone has more than one count but fewer than ten. This chain joins TRBV7-9 and TRBJ2-7; the D gene is possibly TRBD1 (6 bases). The CDR3 consists of 12 residues. Trimming cost V 7 bases and J 4 bases, with 11 bases left between them. Looked up from germline, CDR1 is SEHNR and CDR2 is FQNEAQ (reference sequence). The CDR3 nucleotides read TGTGCCAGCACAGGGGCAGAGTACGAGCAGTACTTC. Residues: CASTGAEYEQYF.

This chain uses TRBV6-1 with TRBJ1-3, with D maybe TRBD1 (5 bases). This CDR3 contains 13 residues. Germline assignment: CDR1 MNHNS and CDR2 SASEGT. Trimming stripped 1 base from V and 7 bases from J, with 8 bases between. The CDR3 region is CASSEGQHNTIYF. The DNA for the CDR3 is TGTGCCAGCAGTGAAGGACAGCATAACACCATATATTTT.

The chain uses TRBV6-5 and TRBJ1-6; D gene uncertain. V lost 6 bases, J lost 10 bases, and 19 bases lay in between. The CDR3 totals 15 residues. The germline V gene encodes CDR1 MNHEY and CDR2 SVGAGI. In nucleotides, the CDR3 is TGTGCCAGCAGCGGCCTGGTTCAATCGGGGTCACCCCTCCACTTT. Residues: CASSGLVQSGSPLHF.

The chain links TRBV5-1 to TRBJ2-1; weak D call: TRBD2 (6 bases). The V gene lost 1 base and the J gene lost 4 bases, with 21 bases spanning the gap. Germline assignment: CDR1 SGHRS and CDR2 YFSETQ. This CDR3 comprises 18 residues. DNA of the CDR3: TGCGCCAGCAGCTTGAGCCCCCCCCTAGGCGGGGTTTACAATGAGCAGTTCTTC. It is translated as CASSLSPPLGGVYNEQFF.

In its sample, this clone was seen once. This rearrangement joins TRBV28 to TRBJ1-2; TRBD1 might be the D (5 bases). CDR3 length: 13 residues. The V end lost 1 base, the J end lost 5 bases, and 8 bases lay between the germline ends. Per germline, CDR1 MDHEN and CDR2 SYDVKM. This CDR3 reads CASSLSRVYGYTF. The CDR3 nucleotides are TGTGCCAGCAGTTTATCCAGGGTTTATGGCTACACCTTC.

DNA of the CDR3: TGTGCCAGCAGCTTCAGTGCCTTGGGACTATCCTACAATGAGCAGTTCTTC. Translated, it gives CASSFSALGLSYNEQFF. The V and J genes are TRBV9 and TRBJ2-1, with 7 bases lining up with TRBD2. Trimming cost V 4 bases and J 1 base; bases outside gene matches: 11. The CDR3 spans 17 residues. CDR1 is SGDLS, CDR2 YYNGEE, per germline.

V usage is TRBV14 and J usage is TRBJ1-4, with 9 bases aligning to TRBD1. Per germline, CDR1 SGHDN and CDR2 FVKESK. V dropped 4 bases and J dropped 0; count of bases not matched to a gene: 3. The CDR3 contains 16 residues. The CDR3 reads CASSPWDRATNEKLFF. CDR3 DNA sequence: TGTGCCAGCAGCCCCTGGGACAGGGCAACTAATGAAAAACTGTTTTTT.

The genes are TRBV12-5 and TRBJ1-1; D remains unclear. The germline gives CDR1 LGHNT, CDR2 FRNRAP. The CDR3 runs 13 residues. V lost 5 bases and J lost 3, with 10 bases in between. The CDR3 region has the DNA TGTGCTAGTGGTCCCTACAGCTACACTGAAGCTTTCTTT. Its translation is CASGPYSYTEAFF.

Details on this clone: One junction end disagrees with the germline gene, perhaps due to a read error. This chain connects TRBV2 to TRBJ2-7; the match to TRBD1 covers 7 bases. Per the germline V gene, CDR1 is SNHLY and CDR2 is FYNNEI. This CDR3 contains 15 residues. CDR3 sequence: CASSEDRLSSHEQYF. DNA for the CDR3: TGTGCCAGCAGTGAGGACAGGCTAAGCTCCCACGAGCAGTACTTC.

This clone showed up just a few times. The V and J genes are TRBV11-3 and TRBJ2-3, with a weak D call TRBD2 (7 bases). V was pared by 2 bases and J by 5 bases, with 17 bases between. There are 16 residues in the CDR3. Germline assignment: CDR1 SGHNT and CDR2 YENEEA. CDR3: CASSLNLGGHVDTQYF. CDR3 DNA sequence: TGTGCCAGCAGCTTAAACCTCGGGGGGCATGTAGATACGCAGTATTTT.

This chain uses TRBV10-3 with TRBJ2-1, with 7 bases lining up with TRBD2. The CDR3 has 14 amino acids. Germline assignment: CDR1 ENHRY and CDR2 SYGVKD. V lost 10 bases, J lost 9 bases, and 15 bases stayed unmatched. The CDR3 loop reads CATRGVMDFGEQFF. In DNA, the CDR3 is TGTGCCACCCGGGGGGTTATGGATTTCGGTGAGCAGTTCTTC.

The chain employs TRBV19 and TRBJ1-6, with D hard to call. Trimming removed 11 bases at V and 0 bases at J, with 8 bases between. Germline V lookup: CDR1 LNHDA, CDR2 SQIVND (reference sequence). This CDR3 contains 13 residues. The CDR3 DNA reads as TGTGCCGTCGCGAGCTCCTATAATTCACCCCTCCACTTT. Amino acid sequence: CAVASSYNSPLHF.

The CDR3 region is CASSFTENYGYTF. CDR3 in DNA: TGCGCCAGCAGCTTTACAGAGAACTATGGCTACACCTTC. The chain combines TRBV5-1 with TRBJ1-2; D is uncertain. V lost 2 bases and J 2 bases, leaving 7 bases between the germline ends. The germline gives CDR1 SGHRS, CDR2 YFSETQ. The CDR3 runs 13 residues.

This chain connects TRBV5-6 to TRBJ1-1, with D possibly TRBD1 on 5 matching bases. The CDR3 contains 16 residues. V was shortened by 0 bases and J by 1 base, with 13 bases between the two germline ends. CDR1 and CDR2 from the germline V gene are SGHDT and YYEEEE. CDR3: CASSLVVAGWNTEAFF. CDR3 bases: TGTGCCAGCAGCTTGGTGGTGGCAGGGTGGAACACTGAAGCTTTCTTT.

The chain couples TRBV5-1 to TRBJ2-2, with a possible D match to TRBD1 (6 bases). The V gene lost 0 bases and the J gene lost 6 bases, with 12 bases spanning the gap. Germline loops: CDR1 SGHRS, CDR2 YFSETQ. The CDR3 runs 15 residues. The CDR3: CASSLAQGESGELFF. CDR3 DNA: TGCGCCAGCAGCTTGGCACAGGGAGAATCCGGGGAGCTGTTTTTT.

This clone came up a few times. The V gene is TRBV7-9, the J gene TRBJ2-2, with D maybe TRBD1 (6 bases). CDR3 length: 16 amino acids. V was pared by 5 bases and J by 4 bases, with 17 bases between. From germline, CDR1 is SEHNR and CDR2 FQNEAQ (reference sequence). CDR3 DNA sequence: TGTGCCAGCAGCCTATTGACAGGACACGGCACCGGGGAGCTGTTTTTT. Protein sequence: CASSLLTGHGTGELFF.

This sequence joins TRBV19 and TRBJ2-5, with a possible D match to TRBD1 (6 bases). In germline, CDR1 is LNHDA, CDR2 SQIVND (reference sequence). V lost 7 bases, J lost 2 bases, and 20 bases lay in between. The CDR3 is made up of 16 amino acids. This CDR3 reads CASNVGGDRGQETQYF. The CDR3 nucleotides read TGTGCCAGTAACGTCGGAGGTGATAGGGGGCAAGAGACCCAGTACTTC.

The chain is built from TRBV20-1 and TRBJ2-3, with D unclear. This CDR3 contains 11 residues. V lost 6 bases and J 3 bases, leaving 7 bases between the germline ends. Germline CDR1 DFQATT, CDR2 SNEGSKA (reference sequence). DNA for the CDR3: TGCAGTGCGAGCCTTACAGATACGCAGTATTTT. Its protein product is CSASLTDTQYF.

The rearrangement links TRBV14 to TRBJ2-2, with D uncertain. Germline V lookup: CDR1 SGHDN, CDR2 FVKESK. The CDR3 totals 17 residues. Between the trimmed V and J ends, which lost 0 bases and 2 bases, there was a span of 13 bases. The CDR3 coding sequence is TGTGCCAGCAGCCAAGATCACAGTATGCTTAACACCGGGGAGCTGTTTTTT. Its protein is CASSQDHSMLNTGELFF.

The gene calls are TRBV27 and TRBJ1-2, with D possibly matching TRBD1 (5 bases). Deletions cut 6 bases from V and 5 bases from J, with 13 bases between. Germline values: CDR1 MNHEY, CDR2 SMNVEV (reference sequence). This CDR3 has 13 residues. CDR3 coding DNA: TGTGCCAGCAGCTTTATTAAGGGGTATGGCTACACCTTC. Translated: CASSFIKGYGYTF.

This chain connects TRBV6-6 to TRBJ2-5; D may be TRBD1 (6 bases). The CDR3 totals 15 residues. V dropped 6 bases and J dropped 2 bases, with 16 bases sitting between them. Per the germline V gene, CDR1 is MNHNY and CDR2 is SVGAGI (reference sequence). CDR3 protein: CASSPLLGQQETQYF. The CDR3 DNA follows: TGTGCCAGCAGCCCCCTCCTGGGACAACAAGAGACCCAGTACTTC.